The 26 T cell receptor beta chains given below trace back to one sample, sequenced in a study of Graves' ophthalmopathy and Graves' hyperthyroidism. The sequenced template was RNA, covering the TCR beta CDR3 region. Second-round multiplex PCR came after first-round RT-PCR with HTBI primers. TCRdb re-called the multiplex PCR reads through MiXCR, storing one row per CDR3 protein. The sample has under 200,000 distinct CDR3 sequences, more than 30% seen once. Sequenced: peripheral blood. The source is a woman in her 40s with Graves' ophthalmopathy.

The genes are TRBV2 and TRBJ1-5; 8 positions agree with TRBD1. The germline gives CDR1 SNHLY, CDR2 FYNNEI. This CDR3 region has 14 residues. With V trimmed by 4 bases and J by 6 bases, 5 bases remained unmatched. The CDR3 spells CASSGQGMAQPQHF. CDR3 DNA sequence: TGTGCCAGCAGTGGACAGGGGATGGCTCAGCCCCAGCATTTT.

The CDR3 nucleotides read TGTGCCAGCAGCAGTGGTTATAGCAATCAGCCCCAGCATTTT. It encodes CASSSGYSNQPQHF. The chain joins TRBV12-3 or TRBV12-4 to TRBJ1-5; D gene uncertain. There are 14 residues in the CDR3. Trimming took 6 bases from V and 0 from J, leaving 9 bases between them.

This clonotype was observed many times. Written as DNA, the CDR3 is TGTGCCAGCAGGAGGGGGGCCGGGGAGCTGTTTTTT. Translating gives CASRRGAGELFF. This chain uses TRBV27 with TRBJ2-2; tentatively, D is TRBD1 or TRBD2 (6 bases each). This CDR3 comprises 12 residues. Germline V CDR1 and CDR2: MNHEY, SMNVEV (reference sequence). Trimming removed 6 bases from V and 6 bases from J, with 8 bases in between.

This clonotype was counted many times. The rearrangement links TRBV12-3 or TRBV12-4 to TRBJ2-2, with 12 positions matching TRBD1. J gave up 4 bases and V 6 bases, and 3 bases lay outside the gene matches. The CDR3 spans 15 residues. Written as DNA, the CDR3 is TGTGCCAGCAGCTGGGGACAGGGGGCCACCGGGGAGCTGTTTTTT. It translates to CASSWGQGATGELFF.

The chain recombines TRBV6-1 with TRBJ2-5, with 13 bases matching TRBD2. There are 15 residues in the CDR3. In germline, CDR1 is MNHNS, CDR2 SASEGT. With V trimmed by 5 bases and J by 5 bases, 5 bases remained unmatched. In DNA, the CDR3 is TGTGCCAGCAGTCAACTAGCGGGAGGGCGGGAGACCCAGTACTTC. This gives the protein CASSQLAGGRETQYF.

This clonotype was observed many times. The J gene is TRBJ1-2, the V gene TRBV5-1; weak D call: TRBD1 (5 bases). Germline V gene data show CDR1 as SGHRS and CDR2 as YFSETQ. The CDR3 has 12 residues. V lost 1 base to trimming and J lost 6 bases, with 7 bases between them. The CDR3 spells CASSLRDHGYTF. The CDR3 DNA sequence: TGCGCCAGCAGCTTGAGGGACCATGGCTACACCTTC.

This clonotype came up many times. This rearrangement joins TRBV24-1 to TRBJ1-3; D not resolved. Germline CDR1 is KGHDR and CDR2 is SFDVKD. The CDR3 is 12 amino acids. V lost 5 bases and J 3 bases, leaving 4 bases between the germline ends. Here the CDR3 DNA reads TGTGCCACCAGTGGTTATGGAAACACCATATATTTT. It yields the protein CATSGYGNTIYF.

This clonotype was counted only a few times. It may be a read error: a sequence one base away is much more abundant. The chain is built from TRBV6-2 or TRBV6-3 and TRBJ2-7; 8 positions agree with TRBD2. The CDR3 is 14 amino acids. V trimming: 2 bases; J trimming: 0 bases; junction bases outside the gene matches: 0. CDR1 and CDR2 from the germline V gene are MNHEY and SVGEGT. CDR3 protein: CASSYGTSSYEQYF. The CDR3 DNA follows: TGTGCCAGCAGTTACGGGACTAGCTCCTACGAGCAGTACTTC.

V gene TRBV15 combines with J gene TRBJ1-2; D gene uncertain. Deletions cut 4 bases from V and 1 base from J, with 4 bases between. The CDR3 totals 12 residues. Germline V lookup: CDR1 LNHNV, CDR2 YYDKDF (reference sequence). For the CDR3, the DNA is TGTGCCACCAGCACGAGTAACTATGGCTACACCTTC. Translating gives CATSTSNYGYTF. The full variable domain, its missing parts supplied by reference TRBV15 and TRBJ1-2, is DAMVIQNPRYQVTQFGKPVTLSCSQTLNHNVMYWYQQKSSQAPKLLFHYYDKDFNNEADTPDNFQSRRPNTSFCFLDIRSPGLGDTAMYLCATSTSNYGYTFGSGTRLTVV.

This clonotype appeared many times. The chain has TRBV6-2 or TRBV6-3 and TRBJ1-2, with TRBD1 matching 7 bases. The J segment lost 1 base and the V segment lost 7 bases, leaving 12 bases of the junction unmatched. This CDR3 is 16 amino acids long. Germline values: CDR1 MNHEY, CDR2 SVGEGT. The CDR3 region is CASTPTGQENNYGYTF. The CDR3 coding sequence is TGTGCCAGCACCCCCACCGGACAGGAGAATAACTATGGCTACACCTTC.

This clonotype has only one observation. The CDR3 spells CASSFSHGASEQYF. The CDR3 bases are TGTGCCAGCAGTTTTTCCCACGGGGCTTCCGAGCAGTACTTC. The chain links TRBV12-3 or TRBV12-4 to TRBJ2-7, with D possibly called TRBD1 or TRBD2 (5 bases each). V lost 3 bases and J 6 bases, leaving 15 bases between the germline ends. CDR3 size: 14 residues.

This clonotype was picked up many times. The rearrangement uses TRBV13 and TRBJ2-2; 7 bases agree with TRBD2. CDR1 PRHDT and CDR2 FYEKMQ come from the germline V gene (reference sequence). This CDR3 spans 17 amino acids. With V trimmed by 0 bases and J by 2 bases, 6 bases remained unmatched. CDR3 residues: CASSLGGASGNTGELFF. CDR3 bases: TGTGCCAGCAGCTTAGGTGGGGCTAGCGGTAACACCGGGGAGCTGTTTTTT.

The chain is built from TRBV6-5 and TRBJ2-5, with D tentatively TRBD1 (6 bases). Trimming took 2 bases from V and 0 from J, leaving 10 bases between them. The germline V gene has CDR1 MNHEY and CDR2 SVGAGI. The CDR3 has 15 amino acids. The CDR3 bases are TGTGCCAGCAGTTACGGCCAGGGGAACCAAGAGACCCAGTACTTC. This translates into CASSYGQGNQETQYF.

The chain couples TRBV6-1 to TRBJ1-2; possible D gene TRBD1, 5 bases. Germline V lookup: CDR1 MNHNS, CDR2 SASEGT. V lost 5 bases, J lost 1 base, and 14 bases lay in between. There are 15 residues in the CDR3. This CDR3 reads CASSRGEGNNYGYTF. DNA of the CDR3: TGTGCCAGCAGTCGCGGGGAGGGGAATAACTATGGCTACACCTTC.

The V call is TRBV11-2, the J call TRBJ2-6; D remains unclear. Trimming pared 5 bases from V and 0 bases from J, leaving 11 bases between. The CDR3 has 16 amino acids. Germline CDR1 is SGHAT and CDR2 is FQNNGV. CDR3 sequence: CASSTETDSGANVLTF. The CDR3 nucleotides are TGTGCCAGCAGCACCGAGACCGACTCTGGGGCCAACGTCCTGACTTTC.

This clonotype was observed many times. The chain is built from TRBV6-2 or TRBV6-3 and TRBJ1-2; no definite D call. Deletions cut 0 bases from V and 4 bases from J, with 9 bases between. The V gene's germline CDR1 is MNHEY and CDR2 SVGEGT. The CDR3 covers 14 residues. CDR3 region: CASSYSGGLYGYTF. In DNA form, the CDR3 reads TGTGCCAGCAGTTACTCTGGAGGGCTCTATGGCTACACCTTC.

This clonotype was seen many times. The chain has TRBV6-1 and TRBJ2-3; perhaps TRBD2 as D (7 bases). This CDR3 region has 16 residues. Deletions cut 1 base from V and 2 bases from J, with 13 bases between. CDR1 is MNHNS and CDR2 is SASEGT in the germline V gene. This CDR3 reads CASSEGGGALTDTQYF. The DNA for the CDR3 is TGTGCCAGCAGTGAAGGGGGGGGGGCCCTCACAGATACGCAGTATTTT.

At least ten counts were recorded for this clonotype. Written as DNA, the CDR3 is TGTGCCATAGGACAGGGGGAAGAGACCCAGTACTTC. Translated: CAIGQGEETQYF. V and J are TRBV10-3 and TRBJ2-5, with TRBD1 matching 10 bases. CDR3 length equals 12 residues. The germline gives CDR1 ENHRY, CDR2 SYGVKD. The junction had 1 base not matched to a gene; V was cut back by 9 bases and J by 3 bases.

V usage is TRBV6-2 or TRBV6-3 and J usage is TRBJ2-7; TRBD1 agrees at 9 bases. The CDR3 extends over 16 amino acids. Trimming at V came to 2 bases and at J to 3 bases, leaving 8 bases not matched to a gene. The germline V gene has CDR1 MNHEY and CDR2 SVGEGT. In DNA form, the CDR3 reads TGTGCCAGCAGTTACCTTCCGACAGGGGGGATCTACGAGCAGTACTTC. Translating gives CASSYLPTGGIYEQYF.

This chain uses TRBV15 with TRBJ2-3; maybe TRBD2 (5 bases). The CDR3 is 15 residues long. Trimming stripped 1 base from V and 6 bases from J, with 14 bases between. Looked up from germline, CDR1 is LNHNV and CDR2 is YYDKDF (reference sequence). CDR3 residues: CATSRGFLAHDTQYF. The CDR3 DNA sequence: TGTGCCACCAGCAGAGGTTTTCTAGCACACGATACGCAGTATTTT.

In its sample, this clonotype was seen many times. This chain joins TRBV28 and TRBJ2-6; D is unresolved. CDR1 is MDHEN, CDR2 SYDVKM, per germline. This CDR3 region has 14 residues. V lost 7 bases and J 1 base, leaving 8 bases between the germline ends. CDR3 nucleotides: TGTGCCAGCATTAAGGCTTCTGGGGCCAACGTCCTGACTTTC. It translates to CASIKASGANVLTF.

This clonotype was seen a handful of times. The genes are TRBV6-2 or TRBV6-3 and TRBJ2-2; TRBD2 agrees at 7 bases. V shed 5 bases and J 4 bases; nucleotides not matched to a gene: 7. CDR1 and CDR2 from the germline V gene are MNHEY and SVGEGT. The CDR3 loop spans 15 amino acids. The CDR3: CASSKTSLGTGELFF. The CDR3 DNA follows: TGTGCCAGCAGTAAGACTAGCTTGGGCACCGGGGAGCTGTTTTTT.

This clonotype was observed at least ten times. The rearrangement uses TRBV7-8 and TRBJ1-3; D not resolved. The germline V and J ends were trimmed by 3 bases and 2 bases, with 14 bases remaining between them. CDR3 size: 16 residues. From germline, CDR1 is SGHVS and CDR2 FQNEAQ. The CDR3 is CASSFNMQAAGNTIYF. In nucleotides, the CDR3 is TGTGCCAGCAGCTTCAATATGCAGGCGGCTGGAAACACCATATATTTT.

In this sample, this clonotype turned up a few times. The genes are TRBV12-3 or TRBV12-4 and TRBJ1-2; the D is unclear. This CDR3 is built from 15 residues. The V gene lost 6 bases and the J gene lost 3 bases, with 17 bases spanning the gap. The CDR3 is CASRPRNDIDYGYTF. CDR3 nucleotides: TGTGCCAGCAGACCTAGAAACGACATAGACTATGGCTACACCTTC.

In its sample, this clonotype was seen many times. The rearrangement joins TRBV5-1 to TRBJ2-5; TRBD1 agrees at 11 bases. CDR1 SGHRS and CDR2 YFSETQ come from the germline V gene. This CDR3 is 15 amino acids long. V lost 2 bases and J lost 5; bases outside the gene matches: 5. The CDR3 here is CASSFGTGGLETQYF. CDR3 nucleotides: TGCGCCAGCAGCTTTGGGACAGGGGGTCTGGAGACCCAGTACTTC.

This clonotype was observed at least ten times. The rearrangement joins TRBV12-3 or TRBV12-4 to TRBJ1-6; D uncertain. The CDR3 totals 12 residues. The V end lost 6 bases, the J end lost 10 bases, and 10 bases lay between the germline ends. The DNA of the CDR3 is TGTGCCAGCAGAACAGCCGAGTCACCCCTCCACTTT. It specifies CASRTAESPLHF.